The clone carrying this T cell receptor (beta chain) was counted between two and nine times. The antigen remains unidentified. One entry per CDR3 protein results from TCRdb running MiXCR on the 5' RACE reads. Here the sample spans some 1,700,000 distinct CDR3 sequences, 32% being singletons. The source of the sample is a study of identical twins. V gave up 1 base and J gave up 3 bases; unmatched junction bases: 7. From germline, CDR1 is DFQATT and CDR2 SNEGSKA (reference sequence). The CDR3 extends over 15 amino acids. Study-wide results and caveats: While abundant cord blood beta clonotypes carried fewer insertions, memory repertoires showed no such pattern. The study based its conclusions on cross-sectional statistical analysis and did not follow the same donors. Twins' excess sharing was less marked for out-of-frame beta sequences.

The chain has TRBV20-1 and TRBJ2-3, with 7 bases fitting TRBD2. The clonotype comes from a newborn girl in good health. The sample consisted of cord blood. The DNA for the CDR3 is TGCAGTGCTAGAGGGGCTAGCGGATATACAGATACGCAGTATTTT. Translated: CSARGASGYTDTQYF.